This TCR beta chain came from a study of CD8 T cells in Susac syndrome. Random hexamers were used to reverse transcribe roughly 0.5 to 1 ug of RNA. TCRdb analysed the immunoSEQ multiplex PCR reads with MiXCR anew, one entry per CDR3 protein. Of some 100,000 distinct CDR3 sequences listed, around 93% are singletons. V was clipped by 3 bases and J by 4 bases, with 18 bases between them. CDR1 is LNHDA and CDR2 is SQIVND in the germline V gene (reference sequence). This CDR3 contains 16 residues. This rearrangement joins TRBV19 to TRBJ1-2; D is uncertain. This sequence originates from a human donor in good health. The sample comprised CD8+ T cells from PBMCs. CDR3 coding DNA: TGTGCCAGTAGTATTATCTCCGGTTCACCAGGCTATGGCTACACCTTC. Protein product: CASSIISGSPGYGYTF.